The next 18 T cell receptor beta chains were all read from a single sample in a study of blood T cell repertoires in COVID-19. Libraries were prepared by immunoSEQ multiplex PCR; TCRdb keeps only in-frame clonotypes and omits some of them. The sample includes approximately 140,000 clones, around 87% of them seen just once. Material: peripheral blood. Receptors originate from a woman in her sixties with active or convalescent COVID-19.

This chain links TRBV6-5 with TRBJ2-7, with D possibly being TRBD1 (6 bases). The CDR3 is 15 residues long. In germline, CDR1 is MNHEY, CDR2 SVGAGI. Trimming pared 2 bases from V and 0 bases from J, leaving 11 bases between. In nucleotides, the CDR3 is TGTGCCAGCAGTTACAGGGACATCAGCTCCTACGAGCAGTACTTC. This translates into CASSYRDISSYEQYF.

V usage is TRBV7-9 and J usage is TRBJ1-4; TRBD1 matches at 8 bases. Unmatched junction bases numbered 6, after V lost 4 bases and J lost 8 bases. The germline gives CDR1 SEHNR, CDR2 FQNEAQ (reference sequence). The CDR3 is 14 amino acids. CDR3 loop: CASSSDRDGEKLFF. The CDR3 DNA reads TGTGCCAGCAGCTCGGACAGGGATGGCGAAAAACTGTTTTTT. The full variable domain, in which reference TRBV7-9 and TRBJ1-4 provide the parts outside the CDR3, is DTGVSQNPRHKITKRGQNVTFRCDPISEHNRLYWYRQTLGQGPEFLTYFQNEAQLEKSRLLSDRFSAERPKGSFSTLEIQRTEQGDSAMYLCASSSDRDGEKLFFGSGTQLSVL.

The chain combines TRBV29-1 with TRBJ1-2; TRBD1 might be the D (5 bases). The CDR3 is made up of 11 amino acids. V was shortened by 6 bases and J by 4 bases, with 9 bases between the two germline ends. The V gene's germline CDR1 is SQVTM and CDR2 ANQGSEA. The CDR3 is CSVHGGYGYTF. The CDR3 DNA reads TGCAGCGTCCACGGGGGCTATGGCTACACCTTC. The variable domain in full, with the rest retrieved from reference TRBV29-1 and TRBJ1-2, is SAVISQKPSRDICQRGTSLTIQCQVDSQVTMMFWYRQQPGQSLTLIATANQGSEATYESGFVIDKFPISRPNLTFSTLTVSNMSPEDSSIYLCSVHGGYGYTFGSGTRLTVV.

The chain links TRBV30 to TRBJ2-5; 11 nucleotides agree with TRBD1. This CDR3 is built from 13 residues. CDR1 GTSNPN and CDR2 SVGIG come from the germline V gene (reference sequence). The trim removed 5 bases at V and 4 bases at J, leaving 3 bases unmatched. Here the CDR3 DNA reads TGTGCCTGGGGACAGGGGGCCCTAGAGACCCAGTACTTC. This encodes CAWGQGALETQYF.

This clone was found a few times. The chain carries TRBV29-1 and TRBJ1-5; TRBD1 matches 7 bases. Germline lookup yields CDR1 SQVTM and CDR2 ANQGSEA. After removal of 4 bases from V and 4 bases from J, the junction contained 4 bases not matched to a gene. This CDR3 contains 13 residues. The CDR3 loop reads CSVVDRNNQPQHF. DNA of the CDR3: TGCAGCGTTGTGGACAGGAATAATCAGCCCCAGCATTTT.

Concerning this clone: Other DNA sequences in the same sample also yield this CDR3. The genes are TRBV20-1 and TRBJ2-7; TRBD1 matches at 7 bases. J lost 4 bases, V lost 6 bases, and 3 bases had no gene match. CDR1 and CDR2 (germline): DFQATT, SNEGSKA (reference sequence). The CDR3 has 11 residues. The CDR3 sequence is CSAHRGYEQYF. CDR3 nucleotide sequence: TGCAGTGCACACAGGGGTTACGAGCAGTACTTC.

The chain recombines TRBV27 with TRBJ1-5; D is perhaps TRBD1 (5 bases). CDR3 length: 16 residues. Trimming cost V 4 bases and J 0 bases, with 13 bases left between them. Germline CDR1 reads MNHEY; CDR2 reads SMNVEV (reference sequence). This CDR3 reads CASSSRDWYSNQPQHF. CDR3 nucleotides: TGTGCCAGCAGTTCCAGGGACTGGTATAGCAATCAGCCCCAGCATTTT.

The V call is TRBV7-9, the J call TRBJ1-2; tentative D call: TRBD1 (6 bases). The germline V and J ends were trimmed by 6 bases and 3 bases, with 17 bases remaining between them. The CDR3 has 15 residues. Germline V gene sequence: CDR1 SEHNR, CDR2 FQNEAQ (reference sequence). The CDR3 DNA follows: TGTGCCAGCAGTCTAAACCTGGCAGGGGACTATGGCTACACCTTC. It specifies CASSLNLAGDYGYTF.

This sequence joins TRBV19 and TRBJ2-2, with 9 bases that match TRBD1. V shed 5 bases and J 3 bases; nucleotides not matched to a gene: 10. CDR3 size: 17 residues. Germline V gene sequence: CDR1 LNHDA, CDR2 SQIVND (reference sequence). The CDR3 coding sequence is TGTGCCAGTAGTCCACATGGTCGACAGGGGGACACCGGGGAGCTGTTTTTT. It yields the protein CASSPHGRQGDTGELFF.

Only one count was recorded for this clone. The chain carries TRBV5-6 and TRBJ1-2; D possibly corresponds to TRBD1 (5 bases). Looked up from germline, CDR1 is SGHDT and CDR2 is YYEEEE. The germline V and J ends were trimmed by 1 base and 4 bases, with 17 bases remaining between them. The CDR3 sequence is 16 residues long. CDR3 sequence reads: CASSLNYLTDVYGYTF. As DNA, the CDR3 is TGTGCCAGCAGCTTGAATTACCTGACAGATGTCTATGGCTACACCTTC.

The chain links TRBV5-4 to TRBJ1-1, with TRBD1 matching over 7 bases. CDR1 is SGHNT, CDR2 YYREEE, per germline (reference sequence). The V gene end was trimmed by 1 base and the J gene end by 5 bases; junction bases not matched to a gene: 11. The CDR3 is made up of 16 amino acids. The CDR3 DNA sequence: TGTGCCAGCAGCTTGAGGGGCGTCAGGGGGGAGACTGAAGCTTTCTTT. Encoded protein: CASSLRGVRGETEAFF.

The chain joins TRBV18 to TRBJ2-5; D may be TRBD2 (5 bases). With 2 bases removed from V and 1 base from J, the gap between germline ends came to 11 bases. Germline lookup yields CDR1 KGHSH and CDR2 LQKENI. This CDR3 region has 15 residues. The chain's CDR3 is CASSPLPGSQETQYF. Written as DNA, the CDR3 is TGTGCCAGCTCACCATTACCGGGGAGCCAAGAGACCCAGTACTTC.

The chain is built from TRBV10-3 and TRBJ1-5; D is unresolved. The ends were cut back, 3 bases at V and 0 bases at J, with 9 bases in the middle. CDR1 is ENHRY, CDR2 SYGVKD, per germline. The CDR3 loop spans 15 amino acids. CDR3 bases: TGTGCCATCAGTGACGCGGCAGATAGCAATCAGCCCCAGCATTTT. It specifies CAISDAADSNQPQHF.

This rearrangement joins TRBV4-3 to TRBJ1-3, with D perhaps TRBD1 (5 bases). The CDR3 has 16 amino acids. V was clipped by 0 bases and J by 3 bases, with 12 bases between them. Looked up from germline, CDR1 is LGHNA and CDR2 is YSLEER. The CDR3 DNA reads TGCGCCAGCAGCCAAGATAACAAGGGGCTTGGAAACACCATATATTTT. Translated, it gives CASSQDNKGLGNTIYF.

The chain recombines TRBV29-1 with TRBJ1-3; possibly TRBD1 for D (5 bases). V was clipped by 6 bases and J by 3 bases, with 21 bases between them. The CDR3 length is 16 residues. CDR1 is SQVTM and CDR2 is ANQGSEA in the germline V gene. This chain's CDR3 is CSVDTTLDIVGNTIYF. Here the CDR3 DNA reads TGCAGCGTCGACACCACCTTGGACATTGTTGGAAACACCATATATTTT. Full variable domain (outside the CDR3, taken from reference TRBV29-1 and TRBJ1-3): SAVISQKPSRDICQRGTSLTIQCQVDSQVTMMFWYRQQPGQSLTLIATANQGSEATYESGFVIDKFPISRPNLTFSTLTVSNMSPEDSSIYLCSVDTTLDIVGNTIYFGEGSWLTVV.

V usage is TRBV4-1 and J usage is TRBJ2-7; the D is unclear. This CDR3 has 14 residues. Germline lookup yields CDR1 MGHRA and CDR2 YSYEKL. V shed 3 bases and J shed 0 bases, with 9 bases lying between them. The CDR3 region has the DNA TGCGCCAGCAGCCAGATGGTAGTCTCCTACGAGCAGTACTTC. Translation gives CASSQMVVSYEQYF.

CDR3 protein: CASSEQRGGYEQYF. The DNA for the CDR3 is TGCGCCAGCAGCGAACAGCGGGGAGGCTACGAGCAGTACTTC. This chain uses TRBV5-1 with TRBJ2-7; 7 bases line up with TRBD2. With 4 bases clipped from V and 3 bases from J, the junction kept 7 bases outside the gene matches. Germline CDR1 is SGHRS and CDR2 is YFSETQ. The CDR3 covers 14 residues.

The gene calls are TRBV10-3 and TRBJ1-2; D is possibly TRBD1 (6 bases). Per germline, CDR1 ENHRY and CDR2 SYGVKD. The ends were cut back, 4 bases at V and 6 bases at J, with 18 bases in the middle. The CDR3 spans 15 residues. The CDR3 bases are TGTGCCATCAGTGGCTCCCCAGGGGCTACTGATGGCTACACCTTC. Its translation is CAISGSPGATDGYTF.